This TCR beta chain comes out of a study of OX40 agonist ivuxolimab in advanced cancers. Study at large: Every 2 weeks, patients received ivuxolimab intravenously, dosed at 0.01 to 10 mg/kg. Among those treated, three patients had partial responses, one with hepatocellular carcinoma and two with cutaneous melanoma.

Worth noting for this clone: Antigen: not known.

Study-wide findings and caveats: Nonresponders, in some cases, also had low normalized T-cell clonal expansion. At doses 0.1 to 3.0 mg/kg, CD4+ and CD8+ clones expanded.

The assay was immunoSEQ multiplex PCR, and TCRdb's table has in-frame clones only and misses some. The sample has some 75,000 clones; over 75% are singletons. CDR3 length: 15 amino acids. V gave up 1 base and J gave up 0 bases, with 10 bases separating them. Germline V lookup: CDR1 SGHVS, CDR2 FQNEAQ. The TCR comes from an adult with an advanced solid tumor such as melanoma, head and neck, liver or kidney cancer. The genes are TRBV7-8 and TRBJ2-7; no reliable D call. The sequencing used CD4+ or CD8+ T cells sorted from blood, collected in a trial of the OX40 agonist ivuxolimab. This CDR3 is CASSLDPQHSYEQYF. CDR3 nucleotide sequence: TGTGCCAGCAGCTTAGACCCGCAGCACTCCTACGAGCAGTACTTC.